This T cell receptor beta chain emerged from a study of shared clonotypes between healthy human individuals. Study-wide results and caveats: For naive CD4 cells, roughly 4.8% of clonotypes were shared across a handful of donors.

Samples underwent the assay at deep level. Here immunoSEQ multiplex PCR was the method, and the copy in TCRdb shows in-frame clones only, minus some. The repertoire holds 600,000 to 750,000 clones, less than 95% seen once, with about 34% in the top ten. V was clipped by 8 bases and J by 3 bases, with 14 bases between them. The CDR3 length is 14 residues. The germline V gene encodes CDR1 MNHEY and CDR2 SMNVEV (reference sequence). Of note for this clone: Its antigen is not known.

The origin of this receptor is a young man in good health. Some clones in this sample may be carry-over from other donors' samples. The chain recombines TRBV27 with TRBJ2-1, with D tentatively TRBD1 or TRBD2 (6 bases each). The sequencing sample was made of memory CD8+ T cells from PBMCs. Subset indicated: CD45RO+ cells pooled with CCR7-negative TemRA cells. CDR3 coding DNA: TGTGCCAGCTTCGGGGGCGCCTTCTACAATGAGCAGTTCTTC. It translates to CASFGGAFYNEQFF.